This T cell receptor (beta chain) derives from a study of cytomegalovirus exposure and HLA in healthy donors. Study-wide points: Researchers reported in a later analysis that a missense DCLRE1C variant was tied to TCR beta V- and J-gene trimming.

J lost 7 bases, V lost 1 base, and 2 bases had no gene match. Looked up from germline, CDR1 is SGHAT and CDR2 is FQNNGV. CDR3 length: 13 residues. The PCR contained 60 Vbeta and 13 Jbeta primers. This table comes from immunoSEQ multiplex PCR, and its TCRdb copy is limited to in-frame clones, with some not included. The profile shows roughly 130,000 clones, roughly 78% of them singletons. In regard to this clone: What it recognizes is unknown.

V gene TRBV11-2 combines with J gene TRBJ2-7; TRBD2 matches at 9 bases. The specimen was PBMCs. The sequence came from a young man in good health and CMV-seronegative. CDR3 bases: TGTGCCAGCAGCTTAGCGCTAGCGGGAGAGCAGTACTTC. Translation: CASSLALAGEQYF.